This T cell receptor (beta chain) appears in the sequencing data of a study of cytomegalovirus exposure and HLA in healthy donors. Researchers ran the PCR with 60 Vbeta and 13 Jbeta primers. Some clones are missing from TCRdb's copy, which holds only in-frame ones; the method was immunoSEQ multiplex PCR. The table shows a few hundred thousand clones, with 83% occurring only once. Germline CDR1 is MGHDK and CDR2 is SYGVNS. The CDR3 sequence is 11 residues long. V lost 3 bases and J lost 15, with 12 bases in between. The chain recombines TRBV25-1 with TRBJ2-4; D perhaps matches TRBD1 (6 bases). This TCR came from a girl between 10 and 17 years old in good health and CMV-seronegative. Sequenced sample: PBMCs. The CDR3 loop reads CASSDVSGVYF. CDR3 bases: TGTGCCAGCAGTGATGTCTCAGGGGTGTACTTC.